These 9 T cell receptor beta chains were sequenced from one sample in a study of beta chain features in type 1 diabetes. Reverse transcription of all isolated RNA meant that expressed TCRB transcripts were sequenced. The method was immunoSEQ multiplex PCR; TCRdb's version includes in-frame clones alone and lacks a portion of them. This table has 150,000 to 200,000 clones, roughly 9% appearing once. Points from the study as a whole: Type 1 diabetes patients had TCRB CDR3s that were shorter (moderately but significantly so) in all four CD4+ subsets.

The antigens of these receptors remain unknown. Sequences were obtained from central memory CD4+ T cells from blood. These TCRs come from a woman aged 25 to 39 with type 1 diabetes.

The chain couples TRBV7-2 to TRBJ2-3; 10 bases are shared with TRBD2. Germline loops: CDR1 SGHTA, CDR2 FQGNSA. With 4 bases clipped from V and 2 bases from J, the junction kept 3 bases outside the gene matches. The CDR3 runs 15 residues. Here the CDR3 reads CASSSSGRVTDTQYF. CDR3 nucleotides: TGTGCCAGCAGCTCCAGCGGGAGGGTCACAGATACGCAGTATTTT.

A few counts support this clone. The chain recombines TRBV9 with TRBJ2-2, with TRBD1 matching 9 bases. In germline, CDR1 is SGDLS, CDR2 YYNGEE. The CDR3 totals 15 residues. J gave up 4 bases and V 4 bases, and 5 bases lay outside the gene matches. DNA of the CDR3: TGTGCCAGCAGCCCACAGGGGGCGACCACCGGGGAGCTGTTTTTT. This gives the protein CASSPQGATTGELFF.

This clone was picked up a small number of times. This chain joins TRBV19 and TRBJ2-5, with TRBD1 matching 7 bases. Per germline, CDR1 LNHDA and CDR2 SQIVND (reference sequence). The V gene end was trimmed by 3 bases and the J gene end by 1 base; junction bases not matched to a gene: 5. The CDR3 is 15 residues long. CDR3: CASSILGQIQETQYF. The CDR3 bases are TGTGCCAGTAGTATTCTGGGACAGATCCAAGAGACCCAGTACTTC. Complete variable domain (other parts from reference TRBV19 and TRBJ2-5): DGGITQSPKYLFRKEGQNVTLSCEQNLNHDAMYWYRQDPGQGLRLIYYSQIVNDFQKGDIAEGYSVSREKKESFPLTVTSAQKNPTAFYLCASSILGQIQETQYFGPGTRLLVL.

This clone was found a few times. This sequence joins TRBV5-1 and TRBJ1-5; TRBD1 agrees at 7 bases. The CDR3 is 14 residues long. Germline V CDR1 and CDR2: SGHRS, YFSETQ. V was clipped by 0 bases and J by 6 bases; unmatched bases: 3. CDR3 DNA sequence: TGCGCCAGCAGCTTGGATTCAGGGGGTCAGCCCCAGCATTTT. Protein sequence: CASSLDSGGQPQHF.

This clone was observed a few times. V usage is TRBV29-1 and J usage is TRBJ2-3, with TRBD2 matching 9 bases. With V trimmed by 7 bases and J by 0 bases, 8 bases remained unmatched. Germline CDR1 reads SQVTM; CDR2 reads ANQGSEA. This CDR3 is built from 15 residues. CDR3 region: CSASGLAGSTDTQYF. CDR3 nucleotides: TGCAGCGCCTCTGGTCTAGCGGGAAGCACAGATACGCAGTATTTT.

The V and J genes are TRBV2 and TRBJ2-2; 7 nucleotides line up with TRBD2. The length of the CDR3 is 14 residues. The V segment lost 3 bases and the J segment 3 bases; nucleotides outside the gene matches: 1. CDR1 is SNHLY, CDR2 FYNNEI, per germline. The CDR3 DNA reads TGTGCCAGCAGTGACGGGGGGTACACCGGGGAGCTGTTTTTT. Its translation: CASSDGGYTGELFF.

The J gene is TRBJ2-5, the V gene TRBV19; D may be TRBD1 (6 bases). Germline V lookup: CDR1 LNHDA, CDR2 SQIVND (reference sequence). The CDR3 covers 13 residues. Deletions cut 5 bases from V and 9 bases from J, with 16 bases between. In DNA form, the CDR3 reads TGTGCCAGTAGTCTCCTCCGGGACAAACCCCAGTACTTC. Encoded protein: CASSLLRDKPQYF.

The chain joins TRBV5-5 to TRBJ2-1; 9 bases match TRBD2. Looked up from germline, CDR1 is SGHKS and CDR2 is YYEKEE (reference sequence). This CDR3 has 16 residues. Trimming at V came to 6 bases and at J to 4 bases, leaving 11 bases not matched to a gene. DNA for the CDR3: TGTGCCAGCACCAGAGACGGGACTAGCCTTTACAATGAGCAGTTCTTC. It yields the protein CASTRDGTSLYNEQFF.

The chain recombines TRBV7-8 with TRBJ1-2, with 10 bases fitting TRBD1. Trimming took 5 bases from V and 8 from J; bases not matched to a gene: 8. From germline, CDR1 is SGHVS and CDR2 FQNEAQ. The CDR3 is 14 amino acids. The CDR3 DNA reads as TGTGCCAGCAGCAGAGACAGGGGGCGGTGGGGCTACACCTTC. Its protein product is CASSRDRGRWGYTF.